Reported below is one TCR beta chain. V lost 6 bases and J lost 8, with 13 bases in between. This CDR3 comprises 11 residues. Germline V gene sequence: CDR1 DFQATT, CDR2 SNEGSKA (reference sequence). The data were taken from a study of cytomegalovirus exposure and HLA in healthy donors. The PCR made use of 60 Vbeta and 13 Jbeta primers. Using immunoSEQ multiplex PCR, the repertoire was profiled, and TCRdb retains in-frame clones only, with some absent. The sample includes some 170,000 clones, roughly 70% of them seen just once. This TCR came from a male donor in good health and CMV-seronegative. Sample: PBMCs. V usage is TRBV20-1 and J usage is TRBJ1-2; no clear D gene. CDR3 DNA: TGCAGTGCCAGCAGCGGGGTGGGCTACACCTTC. It codes for CSASSGVGYTF.